This TCR beta chain stems from a study of blood T cell repertoires in COVID-19. Study information: From the United States, Italy and Spain came samples of acute and convalescent COVID-19. Nucleic acid was either cDNA or gDNA, and it came from T cells, B-cell-depleted T cells, or PBMCs.

Trimming took 4 bases from V and 2 from J, leaving 8 bases between them. This CDR3 contains 13 residues. Germline V gene sequence: CDR1 LGHDT, CDR2 YNNKEL (reference sequence). In the original processing: Reference gene primers were amplified, and this amplification served to estimate nucleated cell counts. The data were produced by immunoSEQ multiplex PCR, yet TCRdb's version contains in-frame clones alone and is incomplete. The V and J calls and clone size are taken from that table; D and trimming were inferred from the DNA. The data contain approximately 130,000 clones, around 78% of them singletons.

The clonotype originates from a human donor in a cohort sampled during active COVID-19. The specimen sequenced was peripheral blood. The V call is TRBV3-1 (or the pseudogene TRBV3-2), the J call TRBJ1-2; D may be TRBD1 (5 bases). The chain's CDR3 is CASSPTENYGYTF. Written as DNA, the CDR3 is TGTGCCAGCAGCCCGACAGAAAACTATGGCTACACCTTC.